These 15 T cell receptor beta chains were all obtained from the same sample, sequenced in a study of CD8 T cells in Susac syndrome. Random hexamers served to reverse transcribe roughly 0.5 to 1 ug RNA. MiXCR was run by TCRdb on the immunoSEQ multiplex PCR reads, yielding one entry per CDR3 protein. The sample contains roughly 180,000 distinct CDR3 sequences, about 95% of which appear only once. The sequencing sample was made of CD4+ T cells from PBMCs. These receptors all stem from a human donor in good health.

V is TRBV27 and J is TRBJ1-5; no reliable D call. There are 12 residues in the CDR3. Germline V gene data show CDR1 as MNHEY and CDR2 as SMNVEV (reference sequence). V was cut by 3 bases and J by 5 bases, with 5 bases left in between. The CDR3 sequence is CASSFVDQPQHF. The CDR3 DNA is TGTGCCAGCAGTTTCGTGGATCAGCCCCAGCATTTT.

The genes are TRBV5-1 and TRBJ2-6, with D perhaps matching TRBD1 (6 bases). Deletions cut 7 bases from V and 0 bases from J, with 14 bases between. The germline gives CDR1 SGHRS, CDR2 YFSETQ. This CDR3 comprises 16 residues. The CDR3, as DNA: TGCGCCAGCGGGGACAACTTTCTCTCTGGGGCCAACGTCCTGACTTTC. Encoded protein: CASGDNFLSGANVLTF. The variable domain in full, with the rest retrieved from reference TRBV5-1 and TRBJ2-6, is KAGVTQTPRYLIKTRGQQVTLSCSPISGHRSVSWYQQTPGQGLQFLFEYFSETQRNKGNFPGRFSGRQFSNSRSEMNVSTLELGDSALYLCASGDNFLSGANVLTFGAGSRLTVL.

The chain uses TRBV29-1 and TRBJ2-7; D unclear. Germline loops: CDR1 SQVTM, CDR2 ANQGSEA. V lost 2 bases and J lost 3, with 8 bases in between. CDR3 length equals 12 residues. CDR3 residues: CSVERYGYEQYF. The CDR3 nucleotides are TGCAGCGTTGAAAGATATGGCTACGAGCAGTACTTC.

This clonotype showed up just once. The chain joins TRBV20-1 to TRBJ2-1; possibly TRBD1 for D (5 bases). Trimming stripped 3 bases from V and 10 bases from J, with 7 bases between. CDR3 size: 10 residues. Germline V gene lookup returns CDR1 DFQATT and CDR2 SNEGSKA (reference sequence). This chain's CDR3 is CSASNREQFF. CDR3 DNA: TGCAGTGCTAGTAACAGGGAGCAGTTCTTC.

CDR3 bases: TGTGCCAGCAGCCCCCACCCCAGAGGGGCCAACGTCCTGACTTTC. Residues: CASSPHPRGANVLTF. The chain uses TRBV9 and TRBJ2-6; D is ambiguous. This CDR3 contains 15 residues. V gave up 4 bases and J gave up 4 bases, with 12 bases separating them. Germline assignment: CDR1 SGDLS and CDR2 YYNGEE.

V gene TRBV2 combines with J gene TRBJ1-2, with 7 bases lining up with TRBD1. This CDR3 is 14 amino acids long. CDR1 and CDR2 from the germline V gene are SNHLY and FYNNEI. V gave up 6 bases and J gave up 4 bases; unmatched junction bases: 8. DNA for the CDR3: TGTGCCAGCAGACAACAGGGGTCGGGCTATGGCTACACCTTC. Its protein is CASRQQGSGYGYTF. The full variable domain, in which reference TRBV2 and TRBJ1-2 provide the parts outside the CDR3, is EPEVTQTPSHQVTQMGQEVILRCVPISNHLYFYWYRQILGQKVEFLVSFYNNEISEKSEIFDDQFSVERPDGSNFTLKIRSTKLEDSAMYFCASRQQGSGYGYTFGSGTRLTVV.

The chain recombines TRBV3-1 with TRBJ2-7; D gene uncertain. The germline V gene encodes CDR1 LGHDT and CDR2 YNNKEL (reference sequence). With 1 base removed from V and 2 bases from J, the gap between germline ends came to 12 bases. The CDR3 loop spans 15 amino acids. CDR3 bases: TGTGCCAGCAGCCAAGGTCAACAGAGAGCCTACGAGCAGTACTTC. Amino acid sequence: CASSQGQQRAYEQYF.

The rearrangement links TRBV29-1 to TRBJ2-2; unclear D gene. Germline CDR1 and CDR2: SQVTM and ANQGSEA. The CDR3 is 12 amino acids. V lost 4 bases and J 2 bases, leaving 5 bases between the germline ends. The CDR3 DNA sequence: TGCAGCGTTGGACATAACACCGGGGAGCTGTTTTTT. Amino acid sequence: CSVGHNTGELFF.

The chain uses TRBV6-2 or TRBV6-3 and TRBJ1-2; D is unresolved. V shed 5 bases and J shed 2 bases, with 18 bases lying between them. The CDR3 extends over 16 amino acids. CDR1 MNHEY and CDR2 SVGEGT come from the germline V gene. CDR3: CASSNSQERRNYGYTF. CDR3 coding DNA: TGTGCCAGCAGTAATTCCCAGGAACGACGGAACTATGGCTACACCTTC.

The CDR3, as DNA: TGTGCCAGCACCCTCTCGACTGAGCAGTTCTTC. Protein product: CASTLSTEQFF. This chain joins TRBV7-2 and TRBJ2-1; D ambiguous. V lost 7 bases, J lost 9 bases, and 10 bases lay in between. Germline values: CDR1 SGHTA, CDR2 FQGNSA. The CDR3 covers 11 residues.

This rearrangement joins TRBV3-1 to TRBJ2-3; the D gene is possibly TRBD1 (5 bases). V gave up 4 bases and J gave up 6 bases, with 17 bases separating them. This CDR3 spans 15 amino acids. CDR1 and CDR2 from the germline V gene are LGHDT and YNNKEL (reference sequence). The CDR3: CASSPEGVRADTQYF. The CDR3 DNA reads as TGTGCCAGCAGCCCGGAAGGGGTCCGGGCTGATACGCAGTATTTT.

This clonotype showed up just once. The V gene is TRBV7-8, the J gene TRBJ2-7; the D is unclear. Germline CDR1 and CDR2: SGHVS and FQNEAQ. The CDR3 spans 13 residues. With 5 bases removed from V and 2 bases from J, the gap between germline ends came to 10 bases. CDR3 sequence reads: CASSVQRTYEQYF. In DNA form, the CDR3 reads TGTGCCAGCAGCGTCCAGAGGACCTACGAGCAGTACTTC.

This chain joins TRBV6-5 and TRBJ2-3; 7 bases fit TRBD2. Germline lookup yields CDR1 MNHEY and CDR2 SVGAGI. V lost 6 bases, J lost 2 bases, and 8 bases stayed unmatched. CDR3 length: 15 amino acids. The CDR3: CASRKTGGSTDTQYF. For the CDR3, the DNA is TGTGCCAGCAGAAAGACGGGAGGATCCACAGATACGCAGTATTTT.

The V gene is TRBV28, the J gene TRBJ1-5, with 7 positions matching TRBD1. The CDR3 is made up of 14 amino acids. Germline V gene data show CDR1 as MDHEN and CDR2 as SYDVKM. The V gene end was trimmed by 7 bases and the J gene end by 0 bases; junction bases not matched to a gene: 3. This chain's CDR3 is CASTQGDSNQPQHF. CDR3 sequence (DNA): TGTGCCAGCACCCAGGGGGATAGCAATCAGCCCCAGCATTTT.

This clonotype was seen only once. An end of the junction does not agree with germline; a read error may underlie this. The V gene is TRBV5-1, the J gene TRBJ2-5; D ambiguous. The CDR3 covers 12 residues. Germline-derived CDR1 and CDR2 are SGHRS and YFSETQ. CDR3 sequence reads: CASNLGQETQYF. The DNA for the CDR3 is TGCGCCAGCAACTTGGGACAAGAGACCCAGTACTTC.